These 22 T cell receptor beta chains share one sample of origin, sequenced in a study of cytomegalovirus exposure and HLA in healthy donors. This PCR relied on a set of 60 Vbeta primers and 13 Jbeta primers. Profiling relied on immunoSEQ multiplex PCR, and the TCRdb table lists in-frame clones only, not all of them. This table lists more than 100,000 clones. The sample was PBMCs. These receptors all come from a man aged 18 to 35 in good health and CMV-seronegative.

The chain uses TRBV28 and TRBJ1-3; the match to TRBD1 covers 7 bases. This CDR3 comprises 14 residues. The germline V gene has CDR1 MDHEN and CDR2 SYDVKM. V trimming: 6 bases; J trimming: 6 bases; junction bases outside the gene matches: 8. In DNA, the CDR3 is TGTGCCAGCAGCCCGACAGGGTTTGCAAACACCATATATTTT. Its translation: CASSPTGFANTIYF.

The chain combines TRBV19 with TRBJ2-2, with TRBD1 matching 10 bases. Germline V lookup: CDR1 LNHDA, CDR2 SQIVND (reference sequence). The CDR3 runs to 17 residues. The junction had 11 bases not matched to a gene; V was cut back by 6 bases and J by 4 bases. The CDR3 DNA reads as TGTGCCAGTAGGGTCCTGACAGGGGGCGTAATCACCGGGGAGCTGTTTTTT. It specifies CASRVLTGGVITGELFF. Based on the CDR3 plus reference TRBV19 and TRBJ2-2, the full variable domain is DGGITQSPKYLFRKEGQNVTLSCEQNLNHDAMYWYRQDPGQGLRLIYYSQIVNDFQKGDIAEGYSVSREKKESFPLTVTSAQKNPTAFYLCASRVLTGGVITGELFFGEGSRLTVL.

The rearrangement uses TRBV15 and TRBJ2-5, with D uncertain. V was clipped by 3 bases and J by 4 bases, with 9 bases between them. The CDR3 is made up of 13 amino acids. In germline, CDR1 is LNHNV, CDR2 YYDKDF (reference sequence). The DNA for the CDR3 is TGTGCCACCAGCAGCCTCGGGTCAGAGACCCAGTACTTC. Translation: CATSSLGSETQYF.

The genes are TRBV9 and TRBJ2-6; D possibly corresponds to TRBD2 (5 bases). In germline, CDR1 is SGDLS, CDR2 YYNGEE. This CDR3 comprises 16 residues. V shed 6 bases and J shed 3 bases, with 16 bases lying between them. The CDR3: CASTSRTGSGANVLTF. The CDR3 region has the DNA TGTGCCAGCACATCCCGAACGGGGAGTGGGGCCAACGTCCTGACTTTC.

The chain couples TRBV6-6 to TRBJ2-3; TRBD1 matches 7 bases. The length of the CDR3 is 16 residues. CDR1 is MNHNY, CDR2 SVGAGI, per germline (reference sequence). V was clipped by 6 bases and J by 0 bases; unmatched bases: 9. CDR3 nucleotide sequence: TGTGCCAGCAGCAAGGGACAGACGATTAGCACAGATACGCAGTATTTT. This sequence encodes CASSKGQTISTDTQYF.

The chain has TRBV28 and TRBJ2-1, with 9 bases matching TRBD2. CDR1 and CDR2 (germline): MDHEN, SYDVKM. After removal of 2 bases from V and 6 bases from J, the junction contained 5 bases not matched to a gene. This CDR3 is 15 amino acids long. The DNA of the CDR3 is TGTGCCAGCAGTTTACCAGCGGGGGGCCGCAATGAGCAGTTCTTC. Translated, it gives CASSLPAGGRNEQFF.

About this clone itself: In the same sample, other DNA sequences code for this CDR3. The rearrangement joins TRBV5-4 to TRBJ1-1, with TRBD1 identical over 7 bases. After removal of 2 bases from V and 2 bases from J, the junction contained 3 bases not matched to a gene. The CDR3 sequence is 14 residues long. Germline V CDR1 and CDR2: SGHNT, YYREEE (reference sequence). CDR3 nucleotides: TGTGCCAGCAGCTTAGACAGGGTAAACACTGAAGCTTTCTTT. Its protein is CASSLDRVNTEAFF.

The genes are TRBV6-1 and TRBJ1-4, with D uncertain. Deletions cut 2 bases from V and 4 bases from J, with 8 bases between. The CDR3 consists of 14 residues. Germline CDR1 is MNHNS and CDR2 is SASEGT. The DNA for the CDR3 is TGTGCCAGCAGTGAAAGACACCGTAATGAAAAACTGTTTTTT. This translates into CASSERHRNEKLFF.

The chain joins TRBV5-1 to TRBJ2-3, with D possibly matching TRBD1 (6 bases). This CDR3 region has 15 residues. The germline V gene encodes CDR1 SGHRS and CDR2 YFSETQ. The V gene lost 3 bases and the J gene lost 5 bases, with 16 bases spanning the gap. CDR3 sequence: CASSSGHLAIDTQYF. DNA for the CDR3: TGCGCCAGCAGCTCGGGACACCTCGCGATAGATACGCAGTATTTT.

The chain couples TRBV5-4 to TRBJ2-1; 10 bases line up with TRBD1. V lost 1 base, J lost 4 bases, and 2 bases stayed unmatched. There are 15 residues in the CDR3. Germline CDR1 is SGHNT and CDR2 is YYREEE (reference sequence). The CDR3, as DNA: TGTGCCAGCAGCTTGTCGGGACAGGGGTACAATGAGCAGTTCTTC. Protein product: CASSLSGQGYNEQFF.

The CDR3 protein is CASSEGVRTGSTYEQYF. Here the CDR3 DNA reads TGTGCCAGCAGTGAAGGGGTCAGGACAGGGTCCACCTACGAGCAGTACTTC. This chain connects TRBV2 to TRBJ2-7; TRBD1 matches 8 bases. This CDR3 is 17 amino acids long. The ends lost 1 base at V and 2 bases at J; junction bases unmatched: 10. Germline loops: CDR1 SNHLY, CDR2 FYNNEI.

This rearrangement joins TRBV2 to TRBJ1-6, with 9 bases identical to TRBD1. The CDR3 has 14 residues. Unmatched junction bases numbered 5, after V lost 5 bases and J lost 9 bases. Germline V gene sequence: CDR1 SNHLY, CDR2 FYNNEI. DNA of the CDR3: TGTGCCAGCAGTACGGGACAGGGAGGTTCACCCCTCCACTTT. Its protein product is CASSTGQGGSPLHF. Complete variable domain (other parts from reference TRBV2 and TRBJ1-6): EPEVTQTPSHQVTQMGQEVILRCVPISNHLYFYWYRQILGQKVEFLVSFYNNEISEKSEIFDDQFSVERPDGSNFTLKIRSTKLEDSAMYFCASSTGQGGSPLHFGNGTRLTVT.

The chain has TRBV19 and TRBJ2-7; 8 nucleotides align to TRBD2. The CDR3 has 16 amino acids. CDR1 and CDR2 from the germline V gene are LNHDA and SQIVND (reference sequence). V shed 3 bases, J shed 7 bases, and the junction held 14 bases outside the gene matches. Here the CDR3 reads CASSIYASGGAREQYF. DNA of the CDR3: TGTGCCAGTAGTATTTACGCCAGCGGGGGAGCCAGGGAGCAGTACTTC.

The rearrangement uses TRBV30 and TRBJ1-5; D is unclear. Trimming cost V 1 base and J 0 bases, with 13 bases left between them. Looked up from germline, CDR1 is GTSNPN and CDR2 is SVGIG (reference sequence). The CDR3 length is 16 residues. The CDR3 protein is CAWSGRGRPSNQPQHF. CDR3 sequence (DNA): TGTGCCTGGAGTGGTCGGGGAAGGCCTAGCAATCAGCCCCAGCATTTT.

The genes are TRBV5-1 and TRBJ1-1; tentatively, D is TRBD1 (5 bases). Trimming cost V 2 bases and J 4 bases, with 12 bases left between them. Germline values: CDR1 SGHRS, CDR2 YFSETQ. CDR3 length: 14 amino acids. Here the CDR3 DNA reads TGCGCCAGCAGCTTCCAGGGTATGGCCACTGAAGCTTTCTTT. It encodes CASSFQGMATEAFF. Full variable domain (outside the CDR3, taken from reference TRBV5-1 and TRBJ1-1): KAGVTQTPRYLIKTRGQQVTLSCSPISGHRSVSWYQQTPGQGLQFLFEYFSETQRNKGNFPGRFSGRQFSNSRSEMNVSTLELGDSALYLCASSFQGMATEAFFGQGTRLTVV.

The chain couples TRBV10-2 to TRBJ2-7; D uncertain. The V end lost 2 bases, the J end lost 0 bases, and 11 bases lay between the germline ends. The CDR3 runs to 15 residues. The germline CDR1 and CDR2 sequences are WSHSY and SAAADI. The CDR3 spells CASSEPPESSYEQYF. The CDR3 DNA is TGCGCCAGCAGTGAGCCCCCGGAGAGCTCCTACGAGCAGTACTTC.

This chain links TRBV5-4 with TRBJ2-1, with TRBD2 identical over 10 bases. This CDR3 has 15 residues. With 1 base clipped from V and 9 bases from J, the junction kept 7 bases outside the gene matches. CDR1 SGHNT and CDR2 YYREEE come from the germline V gene (reference sequence). CDR3 protein: CASSLRLAGASEQFF. The CDR3, as DNA: TGTGCCAGCAGCTTGAGGCTAGCGGGAGCGAGTGAGCAGTTCTTC.

The CDR3 spells CASSLDLGSSYNEQFF. DNA for the CDR3: TGTGCCAGCAGCTTAGATTTAGGGAGCTCCTACAATGAGCAGTTCTTC. The rearrangement joins TRBV11-3 to TRBJ2-1; TRBD2 is a possible D gene (5 bases). CDR1 and CDR2 (germline): SGHNT, YENEEA. The V end lost 0 bases, the J end lost 0 bases, and 9 bases lay between the germline ends. This CDR3 has 16 amino acids.

The chain couples TRBV7-2 to TRBJ2-6, with D maybe TRBD2 (5 bases). This CDR3 comprises 16 residues. Germline CDR1 SGHTA, CDR2 FQGNSA. Trimming took 2 bases from V and 4 from J, leaving 12 bases between them. CDR3 sequence: CASSLRGIGGANVLTF. Here the CDR3 DNA reads TGTGCCAGCAGCTTACGAGGGATCGGCGGGGCCAACGTCCTGACTTTC.

The chain links TRBV7-2 to TRBJ2-2; 10 nucleotides align to TRBD1. Germline trimming cut 2 bases from V and 7 bases from J; bases unmatched to any gene: 7. The CDR3 length is 16 residues. CDR1 and CDR2 from the germline V gene are SGHTA and FQGNSA. The CDR3 reads CASSLRRTGGVGELFF. The CDR3 DNA sequence: TGTGCCAGCAGCTTAAGGCGGACAGGGGGGGTCGGGGAGCTGTTTTTT.

The rearrangement links TRBV9 to TRBJ2-7; 9 nucleotides agree with TRBD2. There are 15 residues in the CDR3. Germline trimming cut 2 bases from V and 4 bases from J; bases unmatched to any gene: 7. In germline, CDR1 is SGDLS, CDR2 YYNGEE. Written as DNA, the CDR3 is TGTGCCAGCAGCGTGGGCGCGGGAGGGGGGTACGAGCAGTACTTC. Amino acid sequence: CASSVGAGGGYEQYF.

The V gene is TRBV10-3, the J gene TRBJ2-7; 9 bases are a match to TRBD1. This CDR3 spans 19 amino acids. Trimming removed 0 bases from V and 4 bases from J; junction bases left unmatched: 16. The germline V gene encodes CDR1 ENHRY and CDR2 SYGVKD. CDR3: CAISESKLPGQGISYEQYF. CDR3 coding DNA: TGTGCCATCAGTGAGTCTAAACTCCCGGGACAGGGAATTTCGTACGAGCAGTACTTC.